One sample yielded the 2 T cell receptor beta chains listed below, sequenced in a study of beta chain features in type 1 diabetes. General study results and limits: Among patients with Type 1 diabetes, TCRB CDR3s were moderately but significantly shorter in every one of the four CD4+ subsets.

The sequenced template was cDNA made from the entire isolated RNA. Profiled with immunoSEQ multiplex PCR; TCRdb holds only in-frame clones, not every one. Of roughly 180,000 clones listed, less than 9.5% are singletons. No antigen has been identified for these receptors. The sample taken for sequencing was central memory CD4+ T cells from blood. All receptors come from a woman between 40 and 55 years old with type 1 diabetes.

The table lists this clone with a few counts. Other nucleotide sequences in the sample specify the same CDR3. V is TRBV7-3 and J is TRBJ2-7; D is possibly TRBD1 (6 bases). The V end was cut by 2 bases, the J end by 6 bases, with 11 bases between. The germline V gene encodes CDR1 SGHTA and CDR2 FQGTGA. The CDR3 length is 13 residues. CDR3 in DNA: TGTGCCAGCAGCTTAGGAACAGGGCGCGAGCAGTACTTC. This translates into CASSLGTGREQYF.

This clone was recorded a few times. The chain uses TRBV15 and TRBJ2-3, with 7 bases matching TRBD1. The CDR3 loop spans 16 amino acids. Germline V gene data show CDR1 as LNHNV and CDR2 as YYDKDF (reference sequence). Germline trimming cut 0 bases from V and 8 bases from J; bases unmatched to any gene: 11. Written as DNA, the CDR3 is TGTGCCACCAGCAGAGATCTTGAGGGGGCGAAGGCTACGCAGTATTTT. Residues: CATSRDLEGAKATQYF.